This T cell receptor (beta chain) is from a study of PD-L1 blockade in urothelial cancer. In the study overall: Blood-derived samples held a median approximately 140,000 T cells. Broader study findings: Pretreatment clonality of the blood TCR repertoire below the median was predictive of superior survival. Durable benefit accompanied greater 3-week expansion of tumor-associated blood clones.

To note about this clone: Its antigen is still unknown.

Each PCR contained spiked-in synthetic TCR analog templates. Measured with immunoSEQ multiplex PCR; TCRdb has only the in-frame clones, and not every one. The profile shows 57,000 or so clones, around 80% of them singletons. The material was PBMCs, obtained around atezolizumab (anti-PD-L1) treatment. This sequence originates from a man aged 65-85 years with urothelial cancer.

The CDR3 DNA is TGCAGTGCTAGAGATTCCCGGGCCCAGCATTTT. Amino acids: CSARDSRAQHF. The chain uses TRBV20-1 and TRBJ1-5; D gene uncertain. Germline V gene lookup returns CDR1 DFQATT and CDR2 SNEGSKA (reference sequence). CDR3 length: 11 residues. Trimming cost V 0 bases and J 11 bases, with 8 bases left between them.